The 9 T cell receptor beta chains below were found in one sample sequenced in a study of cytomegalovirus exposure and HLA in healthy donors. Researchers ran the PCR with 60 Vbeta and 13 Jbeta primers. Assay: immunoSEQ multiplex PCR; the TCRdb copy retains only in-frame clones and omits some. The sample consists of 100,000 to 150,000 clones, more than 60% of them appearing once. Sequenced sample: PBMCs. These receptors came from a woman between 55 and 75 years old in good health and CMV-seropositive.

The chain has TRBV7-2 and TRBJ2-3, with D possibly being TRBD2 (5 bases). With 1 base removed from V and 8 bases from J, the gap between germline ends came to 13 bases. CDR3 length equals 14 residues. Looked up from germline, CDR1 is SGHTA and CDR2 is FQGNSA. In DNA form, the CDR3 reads TGTGCCAGCAGCTTAGGGACTGGCGCGCGTACGCAGTATTTT. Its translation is CASSLGTGARTQYF.

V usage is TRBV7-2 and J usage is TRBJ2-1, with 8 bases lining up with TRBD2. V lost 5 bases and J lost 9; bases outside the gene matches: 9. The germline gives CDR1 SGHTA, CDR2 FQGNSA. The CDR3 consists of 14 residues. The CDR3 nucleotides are TGTGCCAGCAGCGCCCGAGGGCGGGGGGCTGAGCAGTTCTTC. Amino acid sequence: CASSARGRGAEQFF.

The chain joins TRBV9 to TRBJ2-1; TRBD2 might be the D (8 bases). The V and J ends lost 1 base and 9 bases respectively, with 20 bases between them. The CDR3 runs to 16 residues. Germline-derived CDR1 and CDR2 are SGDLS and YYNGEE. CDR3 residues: CASSVFRGTSLFEQFF. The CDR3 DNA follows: TGTGCCAGCAGCGTATTCAGGGGGACTAGTCTTTTTGAGCAGTTCTTC.

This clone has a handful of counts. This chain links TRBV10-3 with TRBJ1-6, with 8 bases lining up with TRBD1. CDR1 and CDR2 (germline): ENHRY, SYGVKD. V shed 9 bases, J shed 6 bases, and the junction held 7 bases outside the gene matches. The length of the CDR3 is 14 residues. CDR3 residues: CAIQGANRNSPLHF. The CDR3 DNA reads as TGTGCCATTCAGGGGGCCAATCGTAATTCACCCCTCCACTTT.

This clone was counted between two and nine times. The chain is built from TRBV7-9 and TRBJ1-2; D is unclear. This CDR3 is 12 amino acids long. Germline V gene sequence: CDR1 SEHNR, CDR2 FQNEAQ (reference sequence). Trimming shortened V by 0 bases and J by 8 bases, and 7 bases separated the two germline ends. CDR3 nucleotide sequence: TGTGCCAGCAGCTTAGCCCGGGAAGGCTACACCTTC. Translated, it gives CASSLAREGYTF.

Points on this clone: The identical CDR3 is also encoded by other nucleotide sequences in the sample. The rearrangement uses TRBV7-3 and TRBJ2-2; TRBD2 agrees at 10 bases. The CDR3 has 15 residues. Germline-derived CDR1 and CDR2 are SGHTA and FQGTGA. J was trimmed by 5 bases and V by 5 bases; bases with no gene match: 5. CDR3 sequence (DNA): TGTGCCAGCAGCACCTCTAGCGGGGGAACCGGGGAGCTGTTTTTT. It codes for CASSTSSGGTGELFF.

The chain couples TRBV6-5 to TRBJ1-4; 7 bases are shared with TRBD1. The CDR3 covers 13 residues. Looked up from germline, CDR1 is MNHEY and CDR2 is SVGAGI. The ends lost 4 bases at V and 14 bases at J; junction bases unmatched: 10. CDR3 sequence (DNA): TGTGCCAGCAGTTTAAAGAGCGCAGGGGGGCTGTTTTTT. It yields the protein CASSLKSAGGLFF.

The CDR3 nucleotides are TGCGCCAGCAGCCAAGGATATAGGACAGGGGCCTCGGGCTACACCTTC. Residues: CASSQGYRTGASGYTF. The genes are TRBV4-3 and TRBJ1-2, with 9 bases identical to TRBD1. CDR3 length equals 16 residues. The J segment lost 8 bases and the V segment lost 1 base, leaving 11 bases of the junction unmatched. Germline CDR1 is LGHNA and CDR2 is YSLEER.

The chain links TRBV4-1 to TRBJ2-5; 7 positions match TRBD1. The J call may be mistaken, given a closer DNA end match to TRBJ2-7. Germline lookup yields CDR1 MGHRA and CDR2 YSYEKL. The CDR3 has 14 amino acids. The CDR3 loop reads CASSAQGNGVEQYF. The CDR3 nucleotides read TGCGCCAGCAGCGCACAGGGGAATGGTGTCGAGCAGTACTTC.